This is a list of T cell receptor beta chains from one sample in a study of T cells in Graves' hyperthyroidism and ophthalmopathy. TCRdb re-derived calls from the multiplex PCR reads in MiXCR, one entry per CDR3 protein. The sample shows nearly 750,000 distinct CDR3 sequences, over 35% of them seen only once. Source material: blood. These receptors were collected from a woman between 40 and 55 years old with Graves' hyperthyroidism. Both conserved end residues are part of each CDR3. A D gene is named only where the DNA matches it firmly. Size is stated for part of the rows, as once, few or many counts, or as a class when the clone is expanded.

V	J	size	length	D	CDR3	DNA
TRBV2	TRBJ1-5	NA	15	TRBD1	CASSPGTGTDQPQHF	TGTGCCAGCAGTCCTGGGACAGGGACGGATCAGCCCCAGCATTTT
TRBV19	TRBJ1-5	few	15	NA	CASSKGRGDNQPQHF	TGTGCCAGTAGTAAAGGGCGCGGGGACAATCAGCCCCAGCATTTT
TRBV20-1	TRBJ1-4	many	14	TRBD1	CSATVGQGFEKLFF	TGCAGTGCCACTGTGGGACAGGGATTTGAAAAACTGTTTTTT
TRBV6-6	TRBJ2-7	many	14	TRBD1	CASSQGASSYEQYF	TGTGCCAGCAGTCAGGGGGCGAGCTCCTACGAGCAGTACTTC
TRBV20-1	TRBJ2-5	many	13	TRBD1	CSARGQGGETQYF	TGCAGTGCAAGGGGACAGGGAGGGGAGACCCAGTACTTC
TRBV5-1	TRBJ2-7	many	13	NA	CASSSITGYEQYF	TGCGCCAGCAGTTCGATTACAGGCTACGAGCAGTACTTC
TRBV25-1	TRBJ2-7	once	17	TRBD2	CASSATDGGGPTIEQYF	TGTGCCAGCAGTGCCACCGATGGCGGGGGGCCAACTATTGAGCAGTACTTC
TRBV20-1	TRBJ2-3	NA	16	TRBD1	CSARVPGQGVSDTLYF	TGCAGTGCTAGAGTTCCGGGACAGGGTGTAAGTGATACGCTGTATTTT
TRBV15	TRBJ2-7	many	13	NA	CATSRVDRYEQYF	TGTGCCACCAGCAGAGTTGACCGCTACGAGCAGTACTTC
TRBV4-3	TRBJ1-4	NA	17	NA	CASSLSYTGLGNEKLFF	TGCGCCAGCAGCCTTTCGTATACAGGGTTGGGTAATGAAAAACTGTTTTTT
TRBV25-1	TRBJ1-1	NA	13	NA	CASIPVGNTEAFF	TGTGCCAGCATCCCTGTTGGGAACACTGAAGCTTTCTTT
TRBV4-3	TRBJ2-5	NA	15	TRBD1	CASSGGTGRLETQYF	TGCGCCAGCAGCGGCGGGACAGGGCGTTTAGAGACCCAGTACTTC
TRBV6-5	TRBJ1-2	few	14	NA	CASSPGHRRNGYTF	TGTGCCAGCAGTCCGGGACACAGGAGGAATGGCTACACCTTC
TRBV2	TRBJ1-1	many	11	NA	CASSSVNEAFF	TGTGCCAGCAGTTCCGTTAATGAAGCTTTCTTT
TRBV29-1	TRBJ1-2	many	13	NA	CSVEDPKIYGYTF	TGCAGCGTTGAAGACCCCAAGATCTATGGCTACACCTTC
TRBV20-1	TRBJ2-2	few	15	TRBD2	CSARLTGGNTGELFF	TGCAGTGCTAGACTAACGGGAGGAAACACCGGGGAGCTGTTTTTT
TRBV25-1	TRBJ2-7	once	16	TRBD1	CASSTTGGDHIYEQYF	TGTGCCAGCAGTACGACAGGGGGCGACCACATCTACGAGCAGTACTTC
TRBV20-1	TRBJ1-2	many	10	NA	CSAQDRRETF	TGCAGCGCTCAGGACCGTCGAGAAACCTTC
TRBV6-2/TRBV6-3	TRBJ2-7	NA	15	NA	CASSYGAKSSYEQYF	TGTGCCAGCAGTTACGGCGCGAAAAGCTCCTACGAGCAGTACTTC
TRBV2	TRBJ2-3	few	9	NA	CASSEGHLF	TGTGCCAGCAGTGAGGGTCACCTCTTT
TRBV5-1	TRBJ2-5	few	16	NA	CASSEQGNSFQETQYF	TGCGCCAGCAGCGAACAGGGTAATAGTTTCCAAGAGACCCAGTACTTC
TRBV7-2	TRBJ2-7	NA	19	NA	CASSESTKITGTEHYEQYF	TGCGCCAGCAGTGAGTCGACGAAGATAACAGGGACGGAGCACTACGAGCAGTATTTC
TRBV12-3/TRBV12-4	TRBJ1-5	few	17	NA	CASSLALSGPGKQPQHF	TGTGCCAGCAGTTTAGCGCTTTCAGGGCCGGGGAAACAGCCCCAGCATTTT
TRBV7-9	TRBJ2-5	NA	14	NA	CASSSHTGVETQYF	TGTGCCAGCAGCTCCCACACGGGGGTGGAGACCCAGTACTTC
TRBV7-3	TRBJ2-5	many	13	NA	CASSRQDQETQYF	TGTGCCAGCAGCCGACAGGACCAAGAGACCCAGTACTTC
TRBV20-1	TRBJ2-5	NA	12	TRBD2	CSATGGQETQYF	TGCAGTGCTACGGGGGGACAAGAGACCCAGTACTTC
TRBV15	TRBJ1-2	many	17	TRBD1	CATSRVTGVPSDYGYTF	TGTGCCACCAGCAGAGTGACAGGGGTTCCCTCAGACTATGGCTACACCTTC